These 6 T cell receptor beta chains were all obtained from the same sample, sequenced in a study of blood T cell repertoires in COVID-19. The method was immunoSEQ multiplex PCR; TCRdb's version includes in-frame clones alone and lacks a portion of them. The sample includes around 170,000 clones, around 72% of them seen just once. The sequenced material came from peripheral blood. All receptors come from a woman at least 80 years old with acute or convalescent COVID-19.

The chain is built from TRBV5-1 and TRBJ2-1; 7 bases align to TRBD2. Trimming removed 3 bases from V and 1 base from J; junction bases left unmatched: 10. Germline V CDR1 and CDR2: SGHRS, YFSETQ. The CDR3 has 17 residues. CDR3 DNA: TGCGCCAGCAGCTCCCGAACTCTACTAGCGTCCTACAATGAGCAGTTCTTC. It encodes CASSSRTLLASYNEQFF.

This chain connects TRBV7-8 to TRBJ1-1, with 10 bases matching TRBD1. This CDR3 has 15 amino acids. Germline V CDR1 and CDR2: SGHVS, FQNEAQ. Trimming removed 1 base from V and 3 bases from J; junction bases left unmatched: 2. The CDR3: CASSLGQGADTEAFF. The CDR3 nucleotides read TGTGCCAGCAGCTTAGGACAGGGGGCGGACACTGAAGCTTTCTTT.

The chain links TRBV4-2 to TRBJ1-2; the match to TRBD1 covers 8 bases. Germline trimming cut 0 bases from V and 8 bases from J; bases unmatched to any gene: 5. Germline CDR1 LGHNA, CDR2 YNFKEQ. The CDR3 runs to 14 residues. The CDR3 DNA reads as TGTGCCAGCAGCCAAGATTTGGACAGGGAAGGCTACACCTTC. Translated, it gives CASSQDLDREGYTF.

Many counts were recorded for this clone. The chain carries TRBV25-1 and TRBJ2-5; D might be TRBD2 (6 bases). The CDR3 runs to 15 residues. With 3 bases removed from V and 2 bases from J, the gap between germline ends came to 13 bases. Germline lookup yields CDR1 MGHDK and CDR2 SYGVNS. This CDR3 is CASSEGLLTQETQYF. For the CDR3, the DNA is TGTGCCAGCAGTGAGGGACTTTTAACTCAAGAGACCCAGTACTTC.

The V call is TRBV15, the J call TRBJ2-7; the D gene is possibly TRBD2 (6 bases). Per the germline V gene, CDR1 is LNHNV and CDR2 is YYDKDF (reference sequence). The V and J ends lost 0 bases and 5 bases respectively, with 11 bases between them. The CDR3 loop spans 14 amino acids. CDR3 nucleotides: TGTGCCACCAGCAGAGATCGCCCGGGGGACGAGCAGTACTTC. This gives the protein CATSRDRPGDEQYF.

The chain carries TRBV9 and TRBJ1-3; 8 bases fit TRBD1. V lost 0 bases and J lost 0; bases outside the gene matches: 5. This CDR3 contains 17 residues. Per the germline V gene, CDR1 is SGDLS and CDR2 is YYNGEE. The CDR3: CASSVGPDRVSGNTIYF. The CDR3 DNA reads as TGTGCCAGCAGCGTAGGGCCGGACAGGGTCTCTGGAAACACCATATATTTT.